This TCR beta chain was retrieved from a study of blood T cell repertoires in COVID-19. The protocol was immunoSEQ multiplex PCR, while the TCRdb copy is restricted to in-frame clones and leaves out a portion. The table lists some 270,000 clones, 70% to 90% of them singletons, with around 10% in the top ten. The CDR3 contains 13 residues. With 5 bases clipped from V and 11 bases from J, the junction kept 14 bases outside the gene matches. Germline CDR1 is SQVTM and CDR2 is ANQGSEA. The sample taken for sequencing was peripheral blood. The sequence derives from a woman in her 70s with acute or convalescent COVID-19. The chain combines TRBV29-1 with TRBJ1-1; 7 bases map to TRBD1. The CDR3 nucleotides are TGCAGCGTTAAGGTTGTAGGGGGCGTAGGCGCTTTCTTT. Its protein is CSVKVVGGVGAFF.